A single sample is the source of the 2 T cell receptor beta chains below, sequenced in a study of blood T cell repertoires in COVID-19. Data came from immunoSEQ multiplex PCR; TCRdb stores just in-frame clones and leaves some out. The sample yields 170,000 or so clones, around 90% seen once. The sequenced sample was peripheral blood. All receptors derive from a man in his sixties with COVID-19, enrolled during active disease.

This chain joins TRBV10-2 and TRBJ1-2; D is perhaps TRBD1 (6 bases). V lost 2 bases, J lost 4 bases, and 8 bases lay in between. The CDR3 contains 13 residues. Per germline, CDR1 WSHSY and CDR2 SAAADI. The CDR3 region has the DNA TGCGCCAGCAGTGAGACAGGGCTCTATGGCTACACCTTC. Protein product: CASSETGLYGYTF.

The CDR3 reads CSVVRGWGYEQYF. CDR3 coding DNA: TGCAGCGTTGTCAGGGGATGGGGGTACGAGCAGTACTTC. J is TRBJ2-7 and V is TRBV29-1, with D possibly TRBD1 on 6 matching bases. V shed 4 bases and J shed 4 bases, with 14 bases lying between them. Per germline, CDR1 SQVTM and CDR2 ANQGSEA. The CDR3 runs 13 residues.